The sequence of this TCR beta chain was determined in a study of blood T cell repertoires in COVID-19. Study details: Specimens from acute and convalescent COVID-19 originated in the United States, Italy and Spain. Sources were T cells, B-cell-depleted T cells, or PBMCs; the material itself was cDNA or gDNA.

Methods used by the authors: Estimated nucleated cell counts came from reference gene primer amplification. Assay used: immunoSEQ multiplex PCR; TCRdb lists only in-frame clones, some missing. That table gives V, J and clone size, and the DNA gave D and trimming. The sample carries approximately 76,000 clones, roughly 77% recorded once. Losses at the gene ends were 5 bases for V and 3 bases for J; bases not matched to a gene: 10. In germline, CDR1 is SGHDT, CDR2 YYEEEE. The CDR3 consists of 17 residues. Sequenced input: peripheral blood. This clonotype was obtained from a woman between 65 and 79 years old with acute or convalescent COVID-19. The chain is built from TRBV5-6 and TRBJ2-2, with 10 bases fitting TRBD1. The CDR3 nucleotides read TGTGCCAGCAGGACGGGACAGGGGATTTTAGACACCGGGGAGCTGTTTTTT. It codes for CASRTGQGILDTGELFF.